The present entry profiles one T cell receptor beta chain with its context. Its antigen is still unknown. A single base separates this from a much larger clone, so it may be a read error. These data originate in a study of T cell repertoires in cytomegalovirus infection. Overall study context: Public TCR beta signatures marked donors with CMV infection and the matching HLA. Study-wide results and limits: Cumulative public TCR beta family frequency identified CMV carriers with the relevant HLA. In two of eight donors, the top clonotype was HLA-C-restricted CMV-specific.

From the reads, TCRdb called clonotypes with MiXCR, one entry per CDR3 protein. The profile shows 150,000 or so distinct CDR3 sequences, roughly 6% of them singletons. From germline, CDR1 is SGHKS and CDR2 YYEKEE (reference sequence). This CDR3 comprises 14 residues. V was clipped by 5 bases and J by 1 base, with 12 bases between them. The sequence was obtained from a human donor in good health (CMV status not recorded). Some clones in this sample may be carry-over from other donors' samples. The rearrangement links TRBV5-5 to TRBJ1-1; tentative D call: TRBD1 (6 bases). The sequenced sample consisted of PBMCs. The CDR3 DNA reads as TGTGCCAGCAGATGGGGACAAACGAACACTGAAGCTTTCTTT. Its protein is CASRWGQTNTEAFF.